A selection of T cell receptor beta chains follows, all from one sample in a study of human T cells and chemical hapten exposure. Via MiXCR, TCRdb re-called the RACE reads, giving one row per CDR3 protein. The table has about 380,000 distinct CDR3 sequences, approximately 5.1% seen once. Sequences were derived from whole blood, sampled in connection with sensitization to the hapten diphenylcyclopropenone (DPC). The receptors here all came from a woman between 45 and 60 years old with alopecia areata. Some clones in this sample may be carry-over from other donors' samples. The CDR3 runs from the conserved cysteine through the conserved F or W. The order of the fields is clone size, D gene, V gene, J gene, CDR3 protein, CDR3 DNA. D genes are given only for firm matches. The size of a clone is reported for some rows only, either as once, few or many, or as a class for expanded clones.

clone_size: few; d_call: TRBD2; v_call: TRBV7-2; j_call: TRBJ2-5; cdr3_aa: CASSRSGSGQETQYF; cdr3_nt: TGTGCCAGCAGCCGTAGCGGGAGCGGCCAAGAGACCCAGTACTTC
clone_size: many; d_call: TRBD2; v_call: TRBV20-1; j_call: TRBJ2-3; cdr3_aa: CSALLAGGLADTQYF; cdr3_nt: TGCAGTGCCCTCTTAGCGGGGGGCTTAGCAGATACGCAGTATTTT
clone_size: many; d_call: .; v_call: TRBV28; j_call: TRBJ1-3; cdr3_aa: CASSLDRLIGNTIYF; cdr3_nt: TGTGCCAGCAGTTTAGACAGGCTCATTGGAAACACCATATATTTT
clone_size: many; d_call: .; v_call: TRBV7-9; j_call: TRBJ2-1; cdr3_aa: CAASNEQFF; cdr3_nt: TGTGCCGCCTCGAATGAGCAGTTCTTC
clone_size: .; d_call: .; v_call: TRBV24-1; j_call: TRBJ1-5; cdr3_aa: CATSEDDKYQPQHF; cdr3_nt: TGTGCCACCAGTGAAGACGACAAGTATCAGCCCCAGCATTTT
clone_size: many; d_call: .; v_call: TRBV11-2; j_call: TRBJ1-2; cdr3_aa: CASSLDGLSVLNYGYTF; cdr3_nt: TGTGCCAGCAGCTTAGATGGGCTGTCTGTACTAAACTATGGCTACACCTTC
clone_size: .; d_call: .; v_call: TRBV7-2; j_call: TRBJ1-5; cdr3_aa: CASSWLAGGNQPQHF; cdr3_nt: TGTGCCAGCAGCTGGTTAGCAGGGGGCAATCAGCCCCAGCATTTT
clone_size: many; d_call: .; v_call: TRBV10-3; j_call: TRBJ1-4; cdr3_aa: CAISVVRESEKLFF; cdr3_nt: TGTGCCATCAGTGTAGTGAGGGAAAGTGAAAAACTGTTTTTT
clone_size: many; d_call: .; v_call: TRBV12-3/TRBV12-4; j_call: TRBJ2-2; cdr3_aa: CASSFLSTGELFF; cdr3_nt: TGTGCCAGCAGTTTTCTGAGCACCGGGGAGCTGTTTTTT
clone_size: many; d_call: TRBD1; v_call: TRBV7-2; j_call: TRBJ1-1; cdr3_aa: CASSSRTGRNTEAFF; cdr3_nt: TGTGCCAGCAGCTCACGGACAGGGAGGAACACTGAAGCTTTCTTT
clone_size: few; d_call: TRBD1; v_call: TRBV13; j_call: TRBJ2-1; cdr3_aa: CASSFVTGNYNEQFF; cdr3_nt: TGTGCCAGCAGCTTCGTGACAGGGAACTACAATGAGCAGTTCTTC
clone_size: few; d_call: .; v_call: TRBV7-2; j_call: TRBJ2-5; cdr3_aa: CASSYKSGTGSGETQYF; cdr3_nt: TGTGCCAGCAGCTATAAGTCCGGGACGGGGTCGGGGGAGACCCAGTACTTC
clone_size: .; d_call: TRBD1; v_call: TRBV29-1; j_call: TRBJ1-1; cdr3_aa: CSVATGGMNTEAFF; cdr3_nt: TGCAGCGTTGCGACAGGGGGCATGAACACTGAAGCTTTCTTT
clone_size: few; d_call: TRBD1; v_call: TRBV6-5; j_call: TRBJ2-7; cdr3_aa: CASSYSMTGGEQYF; cdr3_nt: TGTGCCAGCAGTTACTCTATGACAGGGGGCGAGCAGTACTTC
clone_size: many; d_call: TRBD1; v_call: TRBV5-5; j_call: TRBJ1-2; cdr3_aa: CASSSRQGHGYTF; cdr3_nt: TGTGCCAGCAGCTCAAGACAGGGCCATGGCTACACCTTC
clone_size: many; d_call: .; v_call: TRBV7-6; j_call: TRBJ2-3; cdr3_aa: CASSLAGSEYTDTQYF; cdr3_nt: TGTGCCAGCAGCTTAGCCGGGTCAGAATACACAGATACGCAGTATTTT
clone_size: many; d_call: .; v_call: TRBV10-3; j_call: TRBJ2-6; cdr3_aa: CAIRSNSGANVLTF; cdr3_nt: TGTGCCATCAGAAGTAACTCTGGGGCCAACGTCCTGACTTTC
clone_size: few; d_call: TRBD2; v_call: TRBV29-1; j_call: TRBJ2-3; cdr3_aa: CSVATLRGLATTAGGTDTQYF; cdr3_nt: TGCAGCGTCGCAACCTTGAGGGGACTAGCAACAACGGCGGGTGGCACAGATACGCAGTATTTT
clone_size: many; d_call: .; v_call: TRBV27; j_call: TRBJ2-5; cdr3_aa: CASSLFVGSEYQETQYF; cdr3_nt: TGTGCCAGCAGTTTGTTTGTCGGGTCAGAGTACCAAGAGACCCAGTACTTC
clone_size: .; d_call: .; v_call: TRBV5-5; j_call: TRBJ2-2; cdr3_aa: CASSIHHTGELFF; cdr3_nt: TGTGCCAGCAGCATCCACCACACCGGGGAGCTGTTTTTT
clone_size: many; d_call: .; v_call: TRBV20-1; j_call: TRBJ2-3; cdr3_aa: CSARSGDTQYF; cdr3_nt: TGCAGTGCTAGGTCGGGGGATACGCAGTATTTT
clone_size: .; d_call: .; v_call: TRBV6-6; j_call: TRBJ2-2; cdr3_aa: CASSARSSPASTGELFF; cdr3_nt: TGTGCCAGCAGCGCCCGTAGCAGCCCAGCGAGCACCGGGGAGCTGTTTTTT
clone_size: few; d_call: .; v_call: TRBV6-2/TRBV6-3; j_call: TRBJ2-7; cdr3_aa: CASSYRTTYEQYF; cdr3_nt: TGTGCCAGCAGTTACAGGACAACCTACGAGCAGTACTTC
clone_size: many; d_call: .; v_call: TRBV29-1; j_call: TRBJ2-1; cdr3_aa: CSVEEVGNEQFF; cdr3_nt: TGCAGCGTTGAAGAGGTGGGGAATGAGCAGTTCTTC
clone_size: few; d_call: TRBD1; v_call: TRBV2; j_call: TRBJ2-7; cdr3_aa: CASSEPDRDPTGEQYF; cdr3_nt: TGTGCCAGCAGTGAGCCGGACAGGGACCCAACTGGCGAGCAGTACTTC
clone_size: .; d_call: .; v_call: TRBV9; j_call: TRBJ1-5; cdr3_aa: CASSPAAAGVGQPQHF; cdr3_nt: TGTGCCAGCAGCCCCGCTGCGGCAGGGGTCGGTCAGCCCCAGCATTTT
clone_size: .; d_call: .; v_call: TRBV19; j_call: TRBJ2-1; cdr3_aa: CASSPLGAGKPNEQFF; cdr3_nt: TGTGCCAGTAGCCCATTGGGGGCGGGAAAGCCCAATGAGCAGTTCTTC
clone_size: many; d_call: TRBD1; v_call: TRBV29-1; j_call: TRBJ1-2; cdr3_aa: CSVEDRTGIYGYTF; cdr3_nt: TGCAGCGTTGAAGATCGGACAGGGATCTATGGCTACACCTTC
clone_size: many; d_call: .; v_call: TRBV6-5; j_call: TRBJ1-2; cdr3_aa: CASRSFAYGYTF; cdr3_nt: TGTGCCAGCAGATCCTTTGCCTATGGCTACACCTTC
clone_size: .; d_call: .; v_call: TRBV5-8; j_call: TRBJ1-2; cdr3_aa: CASSIQMTGPYGYTF; cdr3_nt: TGTGCCAGCAGCATTCAAATGACAGGACCCTATGGCTACACCTTC
clone_size: many; d_call: TRBD1; v_call: TRBV29-1; j_call: TRBJ2-7; cdr3_aa: CSVSGGAMPIYEQYF; cdr3_nt: TGCAGCGTCTCAGGGGGCGCGATGCCTATCTACGAGCAGTACTTC
clone_size: many; d_call: .; v_call: TRBV24-1; j_call: TRBJ1-5; cdr3_aa: CATSGPNHNQPQHF; cdr3_nt: TGTGCCACCAGTGGACCTAATCACAATCAGCCCCAGCATTTT
clone_size: .; d_call: .; v_call: TRBV20-1; j_call: TRBJ1-6; cdr3_aa: CSALLLGGSNSPLHF; cdr3_nt: TGCAGTGCCCTCCTTTTGGGGGGGAGTAATTCACCCCTCCACTTT
clone_size: many; d_call: .; v_call: TRBV5-1; j_call: TRBJ2-5; cdr3_aa: CASSSRHSEQETQYF; cdr3_nt: TGCGCCAGCAGCTCGCGCCACAGTGAACAAGAGACCCAGTACTTC
clone_size: many; d_call: .; v_call: TRBV5-1; j_call: TRBJ2-1; cdr3_aa: CASTTEGPSSYNEQFF; cdr3_nt: TGCGCCAGTACGACAGAGGGGCCGAGCTCCTACAATGAGCAGTTCTTC
clone_size: many; d_call: .; v_call: TRBV2; j_call: TRBJ1-1; cdr3_aa: CASSMGTEAFF; cdr3_nt: TGTGCCAGCAGTATGGGGACTGAAGCTTTCTTT
clone_size: few; d_call: .; v_call: TRBV4-1; j_call: TRBJ2-2; cdr3_aa: CASSRGRGEELFF; cdr3_nt: TGCGCCAGCAGCCGAGGAAGGGGAGAGGAGCTGTTTTTT
clone_size: many; d_call: TRBD1; v_call: TRBV28; j_call: TRBJ1-2; cdr3_aa: CASSLGQGAPGYTF; cdr3_nt: TGTGCCAGCAGTCTTGGACAGGGGGCGCCCGGCTACACCTTC
clone_size: few; d_call: .; v_call: TRBV7-2; j_call: TRBJ2-7; cdr3_aa: CASSLEGSPTYEQYF; cdr3_nt: TGTGCCAGCAGCTTAGAGGGCAGCCCAACCTACGAGCAGTACTTC
clone_size: many; d_call: .; v_call: TRBV30; j_call: TRBJ2-1; cdr3_aa: CAWSVTGAEQFF; cdr3_nt: TGTGCCTGGAGTGTAACGGGGGCTGAGCAGTTCTTC
clone_size: many; d_call: .; v_call: TRBV12-3/TRBV12-4; j_call: TRBJ2-7; cdr3_aa: CASSRTPGSYEQYF; cdr3_nt: TGTGCCAGCAGCCGCACCCCAGGGTCCTACGAGCAGTACTTC
clone_size: few; d_call: TRBD2; v_call: TRBV29-1; j_call: TRBJ2-7; cdr3_aa: CSVESEGGYEQYF; cdr3_nt: TGCAGCGTTGAGTCGGAGGGAGGGTACGAGCAGTACTTC
clone_size: many; d_call: TRBD1; v_call: TRBV7-2; j_call: TRBJ1-5; cdr3_aa: CASTLGGKQPQHF; cdr3_nt: TGTGCCAGCACCCTAGGGGGCAAACAGCCCCAGCATTTT
clone_size: few; d_call: .; v_call: TRBV7-9; j_call: TRBJ1-1; cdr3_aa: CASSPPTNTEAFF; cdr3_nt: TGTGCCAGCAGCCCACCGACGAACACTGAAGCTTTCTTT
clone_size: few; d_call: .; v_call: TRBV27; j_call: TRBJ2-1; cdr3_aa: CASSYLARDGQFF; cdr3_nt: TGTGCCAGCAGTTATTTAGCCAGGGATGGGCAGTTCTTC
clone_size: many; d_call: .; v_call: TRBV13; j_call: TRBJ2-4; cdr3_aa: CATDWPPGRATLNKNIQYF; cdr3_nt: TGTGCCACCGACTGGCCCCCGGGAAGGGCCACCTTGAACAAAAACATTCAGTACTTC
clone_size: few; d_call: .; v_call: TRBV12-3/TRBV12-4; j_call: TRBJ1-2; cdr3_aa: CASSSHREGYGYTF; cdr3_nt: TGTGCCAGCAGTTCACACAGGGAGGGCTATGGCTACACCTTC
clone_size: .; d_call: .; v_call: TRBV12-3/TRBV12-4; j_call: TRBJ2-5; cdr3_aa: CASSPPLGAPETQYF; cdr3_nt: TGTGCCAGCAGCCCACCGCTCGGAGCCCCAGAGACCCAGTACTTC